The rows below give T cell receptor beta chains drawn from one sample of a study of response to subunit inactivated influenza vaccine. TCRdb independently ran MiXCR on the RT-PCR reads; one entry per CDR3 protein. The sample carries some 540,000 distinct CDR3 sequences, roughly 23% recorded once. The same specimen was also included in a second study, on T cells expressing NK-cell markers.

Sequencing used CD4+ T cells sorted from PBMCs, obtained about 12 days after vaccination. The receptor set was obtained from a man aged 45 to 65 who received an inactivated influenza vaccine. Each CDR3 is given with its conserved first and last residue. D genes are given only for firm matches. Some rows have no size entry. The others give once, few or many, or a class for an expanded clone.

clone size,J gene,CDR3 length,D gene,V gene,CDR3 protein,CDR3 DNA
few,TRBJ2-5,16,-,TRBV5-1,CASSFTSGGARETQYF,TGCGCCAGCAGCTTCACGTCCGGGGGCGCGAGGGAGACCCAGTACTTC
few,TRBJ2-6,16,-,TRBV27,CASSLEGFAGANVLTF,TGTGCCAGCAGTTTAGAAGGGTTCGCTGGGGCCAACGTCCTGACTTTC
many,TRBJ2-3,13,-,TRBV5-1,CASSDASTDTQYF,TGCGCCAGCAGTGATGCTAGCACAGATACGCAGTATTTT
-,TRBJ2-1,16,-,TRBV5-1,CASSFSAGRSYNEQFF,TGCGCCAGCAGCTTTAGTGCGGGACGGTCCTACAATGAGCAGTTCTTC
few,TRBJ2-7,14,-,TRBV5-1,CASSLSGEVYEQYF,TGCGCCAGCAGCTTGTCAGGGGAGGTCTACGAGCAGTACTTC
few,TRBJ1-4,14,TRBD1,TRBV4-3,CASSQGTGREKLFF,TGCGCCAGCAGCCAAGGGACAGGGAGGGAAAAACTGTTTTTT
-,TRBJ2-1,13,-,TRBV3-1,CASSQALSNEQFF,TGTGCCAGCAGCCAAGCTCTTAGCAATGAGCAGTTCTTC
few,TRBJ2-4,16,-,TRBV7-9,CASSPGPRSNSDIQYF,TGTGCCAGCAGCCCGGGACCGAGAAGCAATAGTGACATTCAGTACTTC
few,TRBJ2-7,15,-,TRBV5-1,CASSLAQGGTMEQYF,TGCGCCAGCAGCTTGGCCCAAGGGGGTACGATGGAGCAGTACTTC
-,TRBJ2-5,15,-,TRBV4-3,CASSRQIRVGETQYF,TGCGCCAGCAGCCGGCAAATCAGGGTTGGCGAGACCCAGTACTTC
few,TRBJ2-3,15,-,TRBV4-2,CASSPASGAADTQYF,TGTGCCAGCAGCCCCGCGTCGGGGGCCGCAGATACGCAGTATTTT
few,TRBJ2-5,11,-,TRBV7-9,CASSPQAAQYF,TGTGCCAGCAGCCCCCAAGCGGCCCAGTACTTC
-,TRBJ2-3,14,-,TRBV12-3/TRBV12-4,CASRVRASTDTQYF,TGTGCCAGCAGAGTCCGAGCTAGCACAGATACGCAGTATTTT
-,TRBJ2-3,15,TRBD2,TRBV6-5,CASSYGLAGSDTQYF,TGTGCCAGCAGTTACGGGCTAGCGGGATCAGATACGCAGTATTTT